This TCR beta chain was identified during a study of blood T cell repertoires in COVID-19. This clone came up once. V was clipped by 4 bases and J by 7 bases, with 12 bases between them. Per germline, CDR1 SGHRS and CDR2 YFSETQ. The CDR3 spans 13 residues. Original processing notes: Nucleated cell counts were estimated from reference gene primer amplification. Method: immunoSEQ multiplex PCR; TCRdb's copy keeps in-frame clones and lacks some. From that table come the V and J calls and clone size; the DNA was used to work out D and trimming. The table records around 360,000 clones, around 87% of them present only once.

The chain employs TRBV5-1 and TRBJ2-1; tentatively, D is TRBD2 (6 bases). The sequence came from a man between 40 and 49 years old in a cohort exposed to, infected with or recovered from COVID-19 (not recorded which). The sequenced material came from PBMCs or T cells enriched from blood (not recorded which). CDR3 sequence (DNA): TGCGCCAGCAGCCCTTACGCGGGGAATGAGCAGTTCTTC. It is translated as CASSPYAGNEQFF.